The 22 T cell receptor beta chains presented below share a single source sample, sequenced in a study of cytomegalovirus exposure and HLA in healthy donors. PCR involved 60 Vbeta and 13 Jbeta primers. The repertoire was sequenced with immunoSEQ multiplex PCR; TCRdb's copy has only in-frame clones and lacks some. The data contain about 180,000 clones, around 79% of them singletons. The sample was PBMCs. These receptor sequences come from a woman between 50 and 59 years old in good health and CMV-seronegative.

V and J are TRBV6-5 and TRBJ1-4, with D unclear. V was cut by 8 bases and J by 7 bases, with 14 bases left in between. The germline CDR1 and CDR2 sequences are MNHEY and SVGAGI. The CDR3 loop spans 13 amino acids. The CDR3 sequence is CASSRAVGEKLFF. As DNA, the CDR3 is TGTGCCAGCTCTCGAGCGGTTGGTGAAAAACTGTTTTTT.

The chain recombines TRBV28 with TRBJ2-7, with D tentatively TRBD1 (6 bases). Deletions cut 5 bases from V and 3 bases from J, with 11 bases between. Germline CDR1 reads MDHEN; CDR2 reads SYDVKM. The CDR3 has 13 amino acids. CDR3: CASSEQGYYEQYF. Written as DNA, the CDR3 is TGTGCCAGCAGTGAACAGGGCTACTACGAGCAGTACTTC.

The chain combines TRBV5-1 with TRBJ2-2, with TRBD1 matching over 8 bases. V dropped 2 bases and J dropped 6; count of bases not matched to a gene: 9. There are 16 residues in the CDR3. Germline CDR1 SGHRS, CDR2 YFSETQ. CDR3 sequence: CASSFTTGERAGELFF. The CDR3 DNA reads TGCGCCAGCAGCTTTACGACAGGGGAGAGGGCCGGGGAGCTGTTTTTT.

The chain uses TRBV4-1 and TRBJ1-5; TRBD1 matches at 8 bases. CDR1 is MGHRA, CDR2 YSYEKL, per germline. V trimming: 5 bases; J trimming: 7 bases; junction bases outside the gene matches: 19. The CDR3 length is 18 residues. This chain's CDR3 is CASSDSPTGVGDRQPQHF. CDR3 in DNA: TGCGCCAGCAGCGACAGCCCGACTGGGGTCGGGGACAGGCAGCCCCAGCATTTT.

The rearrangement uses TRBV30 and TRBJ2-5, with a weak D call TRBD1 (6 bases). The V and J ends lost 2 bases and 1 base respectively, with 8 bases between them. The germline V gene encodes CDR1 GTSNPN and CDR2 SVGIG (reference sequence). This CDR3 region has 13 residues. The CDR3 DNA reads as TGTGCCTGGAGTAGGGGGTCCCAAGAGACCCAGTACTTC. Translating it yields CAWSRGSQETQYF.

This rearrangement joins TRBV28 to TRBJ1-2; perhaps TRBD1 as D (6 bases). CDR1 is MDHEN and CDR2 is SYDVKM in the germline V gene. V lost 6 bases to trimming and J lost 7 bases, with 18 bases between them. CDR3 length: 14 amino acids. The CDR3 loop reads CASRSGQPGGGYTF. DNA of the CDR3: TGTGCCAGCAGATCTGGACAGCCTGGGGGTGGCTACACCTTC.

The chain combines TRBV28 with TRBJ2-7, with a possible D match to TRBD1 (5 bases). The V gene's germline CDR1 is MDHEN and CDR2 SYDVKM. The CDR3 is made up of 14 amino acids. Trimming removed 6 bases at V and 3 bases at J, with 15 bases between. The CDR3: CASSPPQGIYEQYF. The DNA for the CDR3 is TGTGCCAGCAGCCCACCCCAGGGTATCTACGAGCAGTACTTC.

The J gene is TRBJ2-1, the V gene TRBV12-5; 12 bases align to TRBD1. The CDR3 totals 16 residues. Germline trimming cut 0 bases from V and 12 bases from J; bases unmatched to any gene: 9. Germline assignment: CDR1 LGHNT and CDR2 FRNRAP. The CDR3 coding sequence is TGTGCTAGTGGTTTGGTAGGGACAGGGGGCAAAGGGGTGCAGTTCTTC. It is translated as CASGLVGTGGKGVQFF.

The CDR3 loop reads CASSVGGTGLVEKLFF. The CDR3 DNA reads TGTGCCAGCAGCGTAGGAGGAACAGGGCTTGTTGAAAAACTGTTTTTT. The chain couples TRBV9 to TRBJ1-4; D possibly corresponds to TRBD1 (6 bases). The V and J ends lost 0 bases and 7 bases respectively, with 16 bases between them. Per the germline V gene, CDR1 is SGDLS and CDR2 is YYNGEE. This CDR3 contains 16 residues.

The sample holds one count of this clone. The chain joins TRBV7-8 to TRBJ2-3, with TRBD1 as a possible D gene (6 bases). The CDR3 length is 14 residues. Germline CDR1 reads SGHVS; CDR2 reads FQNEAQ. V was cut by 5 bases and J by 4 bases, with 13 bases left in between. CDR3 nucleotide sequence: TGTGCCAGCAGCCCCCGCAGGGGTTCAGATACGCAGTATTTT. Amino acids: CASSPRRGSDTQYF.

In its sample, this clone was seen once. This CDR3 is CASGLSSGELFF. The CDR3 nucleotides are TGTGCTAGTGGTTTGTCTTCCGGGGAGCTGTTTTTT. The gene calls are TRBV12-5 and TRBJ2-2; no clear D. V was pared by 2 bases and J by 6 bases, with 4 bases between. The germline V gene encodes CDR1 LGHNT and CDR2 FRNRAP. The CDR3 is made up of 12 amino acids.

This sequence joins TRBV29-1 and TRBJ2-5; 7 nucleotides match TRBD1. CDR1 and CDR2 from the germline V gene are SQVTM and ANQGSEA. V shed 6 bases and J 0 bases; nucleotides not matched to a gene: 1. The CDR3 sequence is 12 residues long. The CDR3 region has the DNA TGCAGCGTGGACAGGTACCAAGAGACCCAGTACTTC. It specifies CSVDRYQETQYF.

The V gene is TRBV21-1, the J gene TRBJ2-5; TRBD2 is the table's D call and was not checked against the DNA. TRBV21-1 is noted as a pseudogene. The CDR3 sequence is 14 residues long. CDR3 residues: CASSRRSAGGTQYF. The CDR3 nucleotides are TGTGCCAGCAGCAGAAGGAGCGCGGGGGGGACCCAGTACTTC.

J is TRBJ2-3 and V is TRBV28, with D possibly matching TRBD1 (5 bases). The CDR3 is 16 residues long. Germline V CDR1 and CDR2: MDHEN, SYDVKM. V lost 6 bases and J 0 bases, leaving 16 bases between the germline ends. The CDR3 nucleotides are TGTGCCAGCAGGGGCACAGGATTCCCTAGCACAGATACGCAGTATTTT. Translation gives CASRGTGFPSTDTQYF.

This chain links TRBV29-1 with TRBJ1-5; 7 bases are a match to TRBD1. The CDR3 consists of 14 residues. Germline CDR1 SQVTM, CDR2 ANQGSEA. With V trimmed by 4 bases and J by 1 base, 4 bases remained unmatched. For the CDR3, the DNA is TGCAGCGTTGTACAGGGACAGAGCAATCAGCCCCAGCATTTT. Its translation: CSVVQGQSNQPQHF.

The chain uses TRBV5-1 and TRBJ2-1; 14 nucleotides agree with TRBD2. Germline CDR1 is SGHRS and CDR2 is YFSETQ. The CDR3 has 17 residues. Unmatched junction bases numbered 10, after V lost 2 bases and J lost 9 bases. The CDR3 loop reads CASSFTPRLAGGGEQFF. In DNA, the CDR3 is TGCGCCAGCAGCTTTACCCCTAGACTAGCGGGGGGGGGTGAGCAGTTCTTC.

Notes on this clone: The germline gene is not matched at one end of the junction; a read error may be the cause. The CDR3 reads CSSSLGGAGYTF. As DNA, the CDR3 is TGTTCCAGCAGCTTGGGGGGGGCGGGCTACACCTTC. The gene calls are TRBV7-9 and TRBJ1-2; possible D gene TRBD1, 6 bases. The CDR3 contains 12 residues. The germline CDR1 and CDR2 sequences are SEHNR and FQNEAQ (reference sequence).

This clone appeared once. CDR3 nucleotides: TGTGCCAGCAGCGATCCGGGACAGGCGATCTCCTACAATGAGCAGTTCTTC. Amino acids: CASSDPGQAISYNEQFF. The V and J genes are TRBV28 and TRBJ2-1; TRBD1 aligns across 8 bases. V lost 6 bases, J lost 0 bases, and 10 bases stayed unmatched. Germline V CDR1 and CDR2: MDHEN, SYDVKM. CDR3 length: 17 residues. The whole variable domain, filled in from reference TRBV28 and TRBJ2-1, reads DVKVTQSSRYLVKRTGEKVFLECVQDMDHENMFWYRQDPGLGLRLIYFSYDVKMKEKGDIPEGYSVSREKKERFSLILESASTNQTSMYLCASSDPGQAISYNEQFFGPGTRLTVL.

The chain has TRBV19 and TRBJ2-5, with D possibly matching TRBD2 (5 bases). The V gene's germline CDR1 is LNHDA and CDR2 SQIVND (reference sequence). The CDR3 is 13 amino acids. With 5 bases removed from V and 2 bases from J, the gap between germline ends came to 9 bases. CDR3 DNA sequence: TGTGCCAGTAGTGAGCGACTACAAGAGACCCAGTACTTC. Protein sequence: CASSERLQETQYF.

V and J are TRBV9 and TRBJ2-1; 7 bases are a match to TRBD2. V trimming: 5 bases; J trimming: 4 bases; junction bases outside the gene matches: 6. CDR1 is SGDLS, CDR2 YYNGEE, per germline. The CDR3 is 14 residues long. CDR3 sequence reads: CASRGAGAYNEQFF. Written as DNA, the CDR3 is TGTGCCAGCAGGGGCGCGGGAGCTTACAATGAGCAGTTCTTC.

The table lists this clone with a few counts. The V and J genes are TRBV4-1 and TRBJ1-2; D remains ambiguous. There are 14 residues in the CDR3. Trimming took 4 bases from V and 4 from J, leaving 13 bases between them. Germline loops: CDR1 MGHRA, CDR2 YSYEKL. DNA for the CDR3: TGCGCCAGCAGCCCCACCCCGGAGGGCTATGGCTACACCTTC. Translated: CASSPTPEGYGYTF.

The chain joins TRBV5-6 to TRBJ1-1, with D possibly being TRBD1 (5 bases). Germline loops: CDR1 SGHDT, CDR2 YYEEEE. The CDR3 is made up of 16 amino acids. The ends were cut back, 2 bases at V and 2 bases at J, with 16 bases in the middle. This chain's CDR3 is CASSFFGQGRNTEAFF. The CDR3 bases are TGTGCCAGCAGCTTTTTCGGCCAGGGAAGAAACACTGAAGCTTTCTTT.